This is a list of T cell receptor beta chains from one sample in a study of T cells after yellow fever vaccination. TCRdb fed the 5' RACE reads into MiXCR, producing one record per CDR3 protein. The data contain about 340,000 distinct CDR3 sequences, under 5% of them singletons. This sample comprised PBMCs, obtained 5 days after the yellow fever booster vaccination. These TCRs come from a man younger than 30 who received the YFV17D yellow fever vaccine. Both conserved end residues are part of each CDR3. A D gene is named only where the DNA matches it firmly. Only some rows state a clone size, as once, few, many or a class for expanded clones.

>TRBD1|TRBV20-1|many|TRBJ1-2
TGCAGTGCTAGTCATGGCGTACAGGGGTATGGCTACACCTTC
CSASHGVQGYGYTF
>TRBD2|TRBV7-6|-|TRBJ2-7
TGTGCCAGCAGCTACGCCGGGACTACCTACGAGCAGTACTTC
CASSYAGTTYEQYF
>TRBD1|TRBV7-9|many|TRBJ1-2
TGTGCCAGCAGCCCAACAGGGGCTGGACGGCTCGGTGGCTACACCTTC
CASSPTGAGRLGGYTF
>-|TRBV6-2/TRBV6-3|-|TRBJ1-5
TGTGCCACCTCCGGCGGGGGGCATCAGCCCCAGCATTTT
CATSGGGHQPQHF
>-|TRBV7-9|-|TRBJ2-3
TGTGCCAGCAGCTTAAGGAGGGGCGAATTCACAGATACGCAGTATTTT
CASSLRRGEFTDTQYF
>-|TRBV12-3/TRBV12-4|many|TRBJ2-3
TGTGCCAGCACTTTGGGCAACACAGATACGCAGTATTTT
CASTLGNTDTQYF
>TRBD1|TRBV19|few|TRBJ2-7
TGTGCCAGTAGTTTCGGACAGGGCTACGAGCAGTACTTC
CASSFGQGYEQYF
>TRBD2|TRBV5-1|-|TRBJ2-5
TGCGCCAGCAGCTTGGATGGCGGGGGTAGGAAGACCCAGTACTTC
CASSLDGGGRKTQYF
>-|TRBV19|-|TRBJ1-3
TGTGCCAGTAGTATAGAGCCGAGCGGTAACTCTGGAAACACCATATATTTT
CASSIEPSGNSGNTIYF
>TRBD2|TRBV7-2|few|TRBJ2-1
TGTGCCAGCGGAAAGCGGGGACCCTACAATGAGCAGTTCTTC
CASGKRGPYNEQFF
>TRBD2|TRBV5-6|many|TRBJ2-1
TGTGCCAGCAGCGGGGTGGCGGGGGACTCCTACAATGAGCAGTTCTTC
CASSGVAGDSYNEQFF
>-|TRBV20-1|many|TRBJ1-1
TGCAGTGTTTGGGACTCTCGGTACACTGAAGCTTTCTTT
CSVWDSRYTEAFF
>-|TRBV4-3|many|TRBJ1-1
TGCGCCAGCAGCCAAGATTGGGGGAAGTTCACTGAAGCTTTCTTT
CASSQDWGKFTEAFF
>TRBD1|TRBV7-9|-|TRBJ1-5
TGTGCCAGCAGTCGAGCAGGGGGCCGCCGCAATCAGCCCCAGCATTTT
CASSRAGGRRNQPQHF
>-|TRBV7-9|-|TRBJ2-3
TGTGCCAGCCCCCGGGCGGGCAACCCCACAGATACGCAGTATTTT
CASPRAGNPTDTQYF
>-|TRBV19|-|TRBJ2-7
TGTGCCAGTACCTTGCATCAGCAGTACTTC
CASTLHQQYF
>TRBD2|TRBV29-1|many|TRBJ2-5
TGCAGCGTTGAAAGGGAGGGCGTAGAGACCCAGTACTTC
CSVEREGVETQYF
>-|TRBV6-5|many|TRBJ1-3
TGTGCCAGCAGTTACTCCCAGGGCTCTGGAAACACCATATATTTT
CASSYSQGSGNTIYF
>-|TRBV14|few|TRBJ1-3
TGTGCCAGCAGCCAAGTGTGGTCCGGAAACACCATATATTTT
CASSQVWSGNTIYF
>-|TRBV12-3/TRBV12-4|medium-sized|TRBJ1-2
TGTGCCAGCAGCCAAAACCCCCCCGGTGGCTACACCTTC
CASSQNPPGGYTF
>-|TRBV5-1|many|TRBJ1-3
TGCGCCAGCGCCGGGGAAGGAAACACCATATATTTT
CASAGEGNTIYF
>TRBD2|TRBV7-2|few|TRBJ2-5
TGTGCCAGCAGCTTAGTGACCGGGGGGGCCGGGGAGACCCAGTACTTC
CASSLVTGGAGETQYF
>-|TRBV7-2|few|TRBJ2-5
TGTGCCAGCGCACAATGGGTTAGCCAAGAGACCCAGTACTTC
CASAQWVSQETQYF
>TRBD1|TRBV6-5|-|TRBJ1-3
TGTGCCAGCAGTTCCGGACAGGGGGGAAACACCATATATTTT
CASSSGQGGNTIYF
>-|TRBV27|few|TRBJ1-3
TGTGCCAGCAGTCCCGGACCAAATGGAAACACCATATATTTT
CASSPGPNGNTIYF
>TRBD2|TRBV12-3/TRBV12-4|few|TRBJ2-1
TGTGCCAGCAGTTTAGCGGCACTAGCGGGGGGGCCGGCCTACAATGAGCAGTTCTTC
CASSLAALAGGPAYNEQFF
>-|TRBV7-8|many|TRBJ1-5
TGTGCCAGCAGTAAAGGGTATCAGCCCCAGCATTTT
CASSKGYQPQHF
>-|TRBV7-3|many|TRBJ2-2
TGTGCCAGCAGCTTAGCTGGAGGCGGGGAGCTGTTTTTT
CASSLAGGGELFF
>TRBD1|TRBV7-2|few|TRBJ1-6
TGTGCCAGCAGCCCAGGGGGTCGGGATCTGTCGGGCTCACCCCTCCACTTT
CASSPGGRDLSGSPLHF
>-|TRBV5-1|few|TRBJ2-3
TGCGCCAGCAGCTTCCCTGCTATCGGTACGCAGTATTTT
CASSFPAIGTQYF
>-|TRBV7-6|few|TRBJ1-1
TGTGCCAGCAGCGCCCTGGCGGGGAACACTGAAGCTTTCTTT
CASSALAGNTEAFF
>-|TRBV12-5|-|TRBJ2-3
TGTGCTAGTTTGGGCAGGGCCGCCTTGGGGACGCAGTATTTT
CASLGRAALGTQYF
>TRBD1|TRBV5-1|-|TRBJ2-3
TGCGCCAGCAGCTTGGGGGGACAGCCCACAGATACGCAGTATTTT
CASSLGGQPTDTQYF
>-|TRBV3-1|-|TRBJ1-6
TGTGCCAGCAGCCAATCGGGAGATAATTCACCCCTCCACTTT
CASSQSGDNSPLHF
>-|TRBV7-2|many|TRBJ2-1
TGTGCCAGCAGCACAGGGGGGGGCTCCTACAATGAGCAGTTCTTC
CASSTGGGSYNEQFF
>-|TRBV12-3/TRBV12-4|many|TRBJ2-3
TGTGCCAGCACCTTAGGGGGGGCGTGGGTGAATACGCAGTATTTT
CASTLGGAWVNTQYF
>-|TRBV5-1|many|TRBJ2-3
TGCGCCAGCAGCTCCCAACGCAGGGAAACAGATACGCAGTATTTT
CASSSQRRETDTQYF
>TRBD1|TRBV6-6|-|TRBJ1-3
TGTGCCAGCAGTTACCGTACAGGGGGTGATGGGAACACCATATATTTT
CASSYRTGGDGNTIYF
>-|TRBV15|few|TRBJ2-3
TGTGCCACCAGCCCAGGGCGCACAGATACGCAGTATTTT
CATSPGRTDTQYF
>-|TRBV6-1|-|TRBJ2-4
TGTGCCAGCACCTCGGCGGTCAAAAACATTCAGTACTTC
CASTSAVKNIQYF
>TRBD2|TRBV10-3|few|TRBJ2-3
TGTGCCATCAGTATTGGGGGGGACTGGGGCACAGATACGCAGTATTTT
CAISIGGDWGTDTQYF
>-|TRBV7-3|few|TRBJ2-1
TGTGCCAGCAGCCCGGGGGCAAACAATGAGCAGTTCTTC
CASSPGANNEQFF
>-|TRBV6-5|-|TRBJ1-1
TGTGCCAGCAGGCGTAGGGAGTTGGATAGCCCCACTGAAGCTTTCTTT
CASRRRELDSPTEAFF
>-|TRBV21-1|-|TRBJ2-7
TGTGCCAGCCCAAATAACAGGGACCTGTCCTACGAGCAGTACTTC
CASPNNRDLSYEQYF